The 6 T cell receptor beta chains reported below all come from one sample, sequenced in a study of blood T cell repertoires in COVID-19. Only in-frame clones appear in the TCRdb table, and some are missing; sequencing was by immunoSEQ multiplex PCR. Among 230,000 or so clones, 75% to 90% were seen once, and the ten largest hold roughly 4.9%. What was sequenced was peripheral blood. The receptor source for this set is a human donor in a cohort sampled during active COVID-19.

The CDR3 region has the DNA TGTGCCAGCTCAGAAGGGACAGCTAGCTCTGGGGCCAACGTCCTGACTTTC. Translated: CASSEGTASSGANVLTF. This sequence joins TRBV18 and TRBJ2-6; the match to TRBD1 covers 7 bases. The ends lost 5 bases at V and 0 bases at J; junction bases unmatched: 7. CDR1 KGHSH and CDR2 LQKENI come from the germline V gene. The length of the CDR3 is 17 residues.

V is TRBV30 and J is TRBJ1-5; perhaps TRBD1 as D (5 bases). Germline values: CDR1 GTSNPN, CDR2 SVGIG (reference sequence). The CDR3 sequence is 14 residues long. Trimming removed 2 bases at V and 3 bases at J, with 11 bases between. The CDR3 reads CAWSWGGFNQPQHF. The CDR3 DNA sequence: TGTGCCTGGAGTTGGGGGGGGTTCAATCAGCCCCAGCATTTT.

This clone was seen a handful of times. The chain's CDR3 is CASSQELAGSGEQYF. The CDR3 nucleotides read TGCGCCAGCAGCCAAGAACTAGCGGGATCGGGTGAGCAGTACTTC. The chain combines TRBV4-3 with TRBJ2-7; 10 nucleotides agree with TRBD2. The germline CDR1 and CDR2 sequences are LGHNA and YSLEER. The V segment lost 0 bases and the J segment 7 bases; nucleotides outside the gene matches: 6. CDR3 length equals 15 residues.

Concerning this clone itself: This CDR3 is also generated by other DNA sequences in the sample. The chain links TRBV30 to TRBJ1-1; D is perhaps TRBD1 (5 bases). The CDR3 runs 13 residues. Trimming stripped 1 base from V and 2 bases from J, with 8 bases between. Germline lookup yields CDR1 GTSNPN and CDR2 SVGIG (reference sequence). The CDR3 region is CAWSGQGNTEAFF. The CDR3 nucleotides are TGTGCCTGGAGTGGTCAGGGTAACACTGAAGCTTTCTTT.

About this clone itself: One junction end disagrees with the germline gene, perhaps due to a read error. The gene calls are TRBV3-1 (or the pseudogene TRBV3-2) and TRBJ2-1; D gene uncertain. The CDR3 contains 12 residues. Germline CDR1 LGHDT, CDR2 YNNKEL (reference sequence). For the CDR3, the DNA is TGTGCCAGCAGCTACTCGACGCTGGAGCAGCTCTTC. Its protein product is CASSYSTLEQLF.

The chain combines TRBV6-6 with TRBJ1-1, with 8 positions matching TRBD1. Germline CDR1 reads MNHNY; CDR2 reads SVGAGI (reference sequence). The CDR3 contains 15 residues. The V segment lost 4 bases and the J segment 4 bases; nucleotides outside the gene matches: 8. The CDR3 DNA sequence: TGTGCCAGCAGTTTCCAATTACAGGGGGGCACTGAAGCTTTCTTT. As protein: CASSFQLQGGTEAFF.